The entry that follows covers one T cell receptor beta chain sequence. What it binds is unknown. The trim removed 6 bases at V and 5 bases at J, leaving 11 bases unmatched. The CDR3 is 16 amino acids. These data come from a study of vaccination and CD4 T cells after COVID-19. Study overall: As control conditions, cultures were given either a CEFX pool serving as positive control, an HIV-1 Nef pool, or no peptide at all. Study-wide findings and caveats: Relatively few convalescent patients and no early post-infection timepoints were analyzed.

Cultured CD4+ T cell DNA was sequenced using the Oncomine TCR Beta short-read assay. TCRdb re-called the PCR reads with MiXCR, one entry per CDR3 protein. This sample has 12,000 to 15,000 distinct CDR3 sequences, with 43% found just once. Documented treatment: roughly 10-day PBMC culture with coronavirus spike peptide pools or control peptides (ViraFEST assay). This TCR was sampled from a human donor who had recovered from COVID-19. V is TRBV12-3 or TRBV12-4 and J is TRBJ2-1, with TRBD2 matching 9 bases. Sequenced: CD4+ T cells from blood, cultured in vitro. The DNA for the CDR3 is TGTGCCAGCAGACAGGTAGCGGGGGAATACAACAATGAGCAGTTCTTC. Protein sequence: CASRQVAGEYNNEQFF.